The 11 T cell receptor beta chains below come from one sample, sequenced in a study of T cell responses to AZD1222 COVID-19 vaccine (dated by TCRdb to the early 2020s). Per the publication, the time point label means: about 28 days (+/-7) after the second vaccine dose. Receptor libraries were prepared by the immunoSEQ multiplex PCR assay. As stored in TCRdb, this immuneACCESS dataset retains in-frame rearrangements with V and J assigned. A fraction of the clones does not appear; measured against another copy, unresolved V genes explain less than half of the discrepancy, and the remainder lacks a known reason. Counted in this sample were some 100,000 clones; 70% to 90% of them appeared once. The top ten constitute 4.4% of the sample. Sequenced here: peripheral blood, sampled 28 days after the second AZD1222 dose. The receptor set was obtained from an adult who received the AZD1222 COVID-19 vaccine.

The chain employs TRBV6-5 and TRBJ2-2, with 11 bases that match TRBD2. The CDR3 is 15 residues long. Germline CDR1 is MNHEY and CDR2 is SVGAGI. The trim removed 4 bases at V and 4 bases at J, leaving 2 bases unmatched. For the CDR3, the DNA is TGTGCCAGCAGTTTCGGGACTAGCGGCACCGGGGAGCTGTTTTTT. This encodes CASSFGTSGTGELFF.

V is TRBV5-1 and J is TRBJ1-2, with 10 bases fitting TRBD1. The length of the CDR3 is 14 residues. The V gene end was trimmed by 4 bases and the J gene end by 4 bases; junction bases not matched to a gene: 4. The V gene's germline CDR1 is SGHRS and CDR2 YFSETQ. The CDR3 bases are TGCGCCAGCAGCGCTAGACAGGGGGCCTATGGCTACACCTTC. This encodes CASSARQGAYGYTF.

Worth noting for this clone: At the DNA level, this CDR3 is encoded by other sequences in the same sample as well. This sequence joins TRBV9 and TRBJ1-1; D is ambiguous. CDR3 length: 14 amino acids. CDR1 SGDLS and CDR2 YYNGEE come from the germline V gene. The V end was cut by 0 bases, the J end by 2 bases, with 8 bases between. The CDR3 nucleotides read TGTGCCAGCAGCGTAGGTCCCACTAACACTGAAGCTTTCTTT. Protein product: CASSVGPTNTEAFF.

Details on this clone: Different DNA sequences within this sample yield the same CDR3. The chain has TRBV7-2 and TRBJ2-1; no definite D call. CDR3 length: 12 amino acids. Germline CDR1 and CDR2: SGHTA and FQGNSA. Trimming left V 3 bases short and J 4 bases short, with 4 bases between. CDR3 sequence: CASSLLYNEQFF. CDR3 in DNA: TGTGCCAGCAGCTTGTTGTACAATGAGCAGTTCTTC.

The rearrangement uses TRBV4-1 and TRBJ2-4, with D possibly being TRBD1 (5 bases). The CDR3 has 14 residues. The V gene lost 0 bases and the J gene lost 6 bases, with 9 bases spanning the gap. Germline CDR1 MGHRA, CDR2 YSYEKL. The DNA for the CDR3 is TGCGCCAGCAGCCAAGAGGGTAGGGGAAACATTCAGTACTTC. It translates to CASSQEGRGNIQYF.

The rearrangement links TRBV7-2 to TRBJ1-2, with 9 bases matching TRBD1. This CDR3 has 14 residues. The V and J ends lost 8 bases and 4 bases, in that order; junction bases with no gene match: 8. Germline V gene sequence: CDR1 SGHTA, CDR2 FQGNSA. CDR3 loop: CASPVGDRAYGYTF. In DNA form, the CDR3 reads TGTGCCAGCCCCGTGGGGGACAGGGCCTATGGCTACACCTTC.

V usage is TRBV4-1 and J usage is TRBJ2-7; 11 bases match TRBD2. J gave up 3 bases and V 3 bases, and 7 bases lay outside the gene matches. This CDR3 spans 16 amino acids. Germline V gene lookup returns CDR1 MGHRA and CDR2 YSYEKL. This CDR3 is CASSHITGTSGYEQYF. The CDR3 DNA is TGCGCCAGCAGCCATATAACCGGGACTAGCGGCTACGAGCAGTACTTC.

This chain links TRBV30 with TRBJ1-5; D gene uncertain. Germline CDR1 and CDR2: GTSNPN and SVGIG (reference sequence). V was shortened by 1 base and J by 5 bases, with 9 bases between the two germline ends. The CDR3 is 13 amino acids. CDR3 loop: CAWSASGDQPQHF. In DNA form, the CDR3 reads TGTGCCTGGAGTGCCTCCGGTGATCAGCCCCAGCATTTT.

The CDR3: CASTGTGASYEQYF. The CDR3 nucleotides read TGTGCCAGTACCGGGACAGGGGCCTCCTACGAGCAGTACTTC. This chain joins TRBV19 and TRBJ2-7; TRBD1 aligns across 10 bases. V shed 7 bases, J shed 0 bases, and the junction held 3 bases outside the gene matches. Germline loops: CDR1 LNHDA, CDR2 SQIVND (reference sequence). CDR3 length: 14 residues. Complete variable domain (other parts from reference TRBV19 and TRBJ2-7): DGGITQSPKYLFRKEGQNVTLSCEQNLNHDAMYWYRQDPGQGLRLIYYSQIVNDFQKGDIAEGYSVSREKKESFPLTVTSAQKNPTAFYLCASTGTGASYEQYFGPGTRLTVT.

This chain connects TRBV20-1 to TRBJ2-7; tentatively, D is TRBD2 (6 bases). Germline CDR1 DFQATT, CDR2 SNEGSKA (reference sequence). V lost 5 bases and J lost 6, with 11 bases in between. The CDR3 is 11 amino acids. DNA for the CDR3: TGCAGTGCTCGATCCGGGGGCGAGCAGTACTTC. Protein sequence: CSARSGGEQYF.

Only one count was recorded for this clone. V gene TRBV9 combines with J gene TRBJ2-2; D could derive from TRBD1 or TRBD2 (5 bases each). This CDR3 spans 16 amino acids. The germline V and J ends were trimmed by 10 bases and 0 bases, with 19 bases remaining between them. Germline values: CDR1 SGDLS, CDR2 YYNGEE. The CDR3 DNA follows: TGTGCCTCCTACCCAGAGGGGTCCTCGAACACCGGGGAGCTGTTTTTT. Encoded protein: CASYPEGSSNTGELFF.